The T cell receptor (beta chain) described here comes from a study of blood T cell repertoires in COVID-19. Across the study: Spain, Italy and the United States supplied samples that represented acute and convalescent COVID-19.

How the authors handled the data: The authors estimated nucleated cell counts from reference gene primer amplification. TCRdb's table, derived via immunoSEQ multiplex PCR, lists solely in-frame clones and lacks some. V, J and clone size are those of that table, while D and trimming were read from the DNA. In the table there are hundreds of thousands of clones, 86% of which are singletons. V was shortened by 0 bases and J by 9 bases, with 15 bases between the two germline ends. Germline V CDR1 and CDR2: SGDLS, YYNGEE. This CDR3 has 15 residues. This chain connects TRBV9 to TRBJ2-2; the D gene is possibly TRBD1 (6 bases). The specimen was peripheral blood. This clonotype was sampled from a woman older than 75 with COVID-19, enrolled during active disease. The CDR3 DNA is TGTGCCAGCAGCGTAGGGTGGGGGACAACCAGGGAGCTGTTTTTT. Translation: CASSVGWGTTRELFF. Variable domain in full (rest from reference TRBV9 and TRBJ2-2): DSGVTQTPKHLITATGQRVTLRCSPRSGDLSVYWYQQSLDQGLQFLIQYYNGEERAKGNILERFSAQQFPDLHSELNLSSLELGDSALYFCASSVGWGTTRELFFGEGSRLTVL.